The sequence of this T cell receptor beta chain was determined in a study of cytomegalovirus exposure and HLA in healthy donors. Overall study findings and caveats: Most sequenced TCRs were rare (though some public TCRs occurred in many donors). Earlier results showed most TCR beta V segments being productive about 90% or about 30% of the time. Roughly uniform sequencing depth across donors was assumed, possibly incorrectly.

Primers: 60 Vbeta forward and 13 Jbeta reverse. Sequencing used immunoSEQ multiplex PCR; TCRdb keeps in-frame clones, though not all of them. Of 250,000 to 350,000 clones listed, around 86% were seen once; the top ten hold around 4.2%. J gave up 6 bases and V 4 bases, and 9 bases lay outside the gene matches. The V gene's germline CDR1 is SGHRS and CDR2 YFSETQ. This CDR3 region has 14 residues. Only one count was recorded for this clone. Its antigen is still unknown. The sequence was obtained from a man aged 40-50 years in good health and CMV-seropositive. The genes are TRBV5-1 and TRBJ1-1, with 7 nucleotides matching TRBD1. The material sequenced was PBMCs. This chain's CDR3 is CASSPGQLGAEAFF. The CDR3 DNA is TGCGCCAGCAGCCCGGGACAGCTCGGGGCTGAAGCTTTCTTT.